These 25 T cell receptor beta chains share one sample of origin, sequenced in a study of blood T cell repertoires in COVID-19. Sequenced by immunoSEQ multiplex PCR; TCRdb stores in-frame clones only, minus some. The repertoire holds roughly 170,000 clones, with over 70% as singletons. Sequencing input: PBMCs or T cells enriched from blood (not recorded which). Receptors were obtained from a woman aged 45-59 years in a cohort exposed to, infected with or recovered from COVID-19 (not recorded which).

This sequence joins TRBV2 and TRBJ2-3; 11 nucleotides align to TRBD1. Germline CDR1 SNHLY, CDR2 FYNNEI. After removal of 5 bases from V and 4 bases from J, the junction contained 5 bases not matched to a gene. The CDR3 covers 15 residues. The CDR3 DNA reads as TGTGCCAGCAGTAAGGACAGGGGGCCCTCAGATACGCAGTATTTT. It specifies CASSKDRGPSDTQYF.

This chain links TRBV5-5 with TRBJ2-7; 8 nucleotides agree with TRBD2. V lost 4 bases to trimming and J lost 4 bases; unmatched junction nucleotides: 1. Germline values: CDR1 SGHKS, CDR2 YYEKEE (reference sequence). The CDR3 covers 12 residues. The DNA of the CDR3 is TGTGCCAGCAGCAGCGGGAGTTACGAGCAGTACTTC. It translates to CASSSGSYEQYF.

The rearrangement links TRBV21-1 to TRBJ2-3; the tabulated D call, TRBD2, remains unverified against the DNA. TRBV21-1 is a recognized pseudogene. This CDR3 is 16 amino acids long. The CDR3 region has the DNA TGTGCCAGCAGCGAGACTAGCGGGGGGTTTACAGATACGCAGTATTTT. Translation gives CASSETSGGFTDTQYF.

This clone was seen only a few times. The chain has TRBV3-1 (or the pseudogene TRBV3-2) and TRBJ2-7; possible D gene TRBD1, 6 bases. Germline-derived CDR1 and CDR2 are LGHDT and YNNKEL (reference sequence). This CDR3 has 17 amino acids. Trimming took off 4 bases at V and 2 bases at J, with 21 bases between the two ends. The CDR3 is CASSPNPFDRFTYEQYF. The CDR3 nucleotides read TGTGCCAGCAGCCCAAATCCTTTTGACAGGTTTACCTACGAGCAGTACTTC.

The chain is built from TRBV5-3 and TRBJ1-2, with 7 bases that match TRBD1. TRBV5-3 is recorded as an ORF, its role being uncertain. The CDR3 has 17 amino acids. V was clipped by 1 base and J by 4 bases; unmatched bases: 13. The CDR3 DNA reads TGTGCCAGAAGCTTGAGGGTGACAGGGAGATTCTTCTATGGCTACACCTTC. Its protein is CARSLRVTGRFFYGYTF.

The chain carries TRBV28 and TRBJ1-5; TRBD1 aligns across 8 bases. From germline, CDR1 is MDHEN and CDR2 SYDVKM. This CDR3 contains 16 residues. Trimming cost V 5 bases and J 1 base; bases outside gene matches: 7. The CDR3 bases are TGTGCCAGCAGTCTATACAGGGGGGTGAGCAATCAGCCCCAGCATTTT. Its protein is CASSLYRGVSNQPQHF.

This CDR3 is CSVLAGGPNEQFF. The CDR3 coding sequence is TGCAGCGTTCTGGCGGGAGGACCCAATGAGCAGTTCTTC. V and J are TRBV29-1 and TRBJ2-1, with TRBD2 identical over 8 bases. The ends lost 5 bases at V and 6 bases at J; junction bases unmatched: 6. CDR3 length: 13 amino acids. The germline V gene encodes CDR1 SQVTM and CDR2 ANQGSEA.

This clone was recorded once. V usage is TRBV19 and J usage is TRBJ1-4, with D perhaps TRBD1 (5 bases). The V gene's germline CDR1 is LNHDA and CDR2 SQIVND (reference sequence). This CDR3 is built from 17 residues. V was cut by 5 bases and J by 0 bases, with 16 bases left in between. The CDR3 DNA sequence: TGTGCCAGTAGTGCCCAAACGTTCAGGGCAACTAATGAAAAACTGTTTTTT. This encodes CASSAQTFRATNEKLFF.

This sequence joins TRBV5-1 and TRBJ2-7; TRBD1 might be the D (6 bases). V lost 3 bases and J lost 6, with 16 bases in between. The CDR3 covers 14 residues. Germline V lookup: CDR1 SGHRS, CDR2 YFSETQ. The CDR3 DNA sequence: TGCGCCAGCAGCTCCCTCGGAGGACAGAGCGAGCAGTACTTC. It translates to CASSSLGGQSEQYF.

A few counts support this clone. V usage is TRBV7-2 and J usage is TRBJ2-7; 10 nucleotides agree with TRBD1. The CDR3 runs 15 residues. The J segment lost 0 bases and the V segment lost 8 bases, leaving 7 bases of the junction unmatched. Per germline, CDR1 SGHTA and CDR2 FQGNSA. The CDR3 DNA sequence: TGTGCCAGCGGTCCGGACAGGGGGGCCTCCTACGAGCAGTACTTC. Its protein is CASGPDRGASYEQYF.

The chain carries TRBV12-3 or TRBV12-4 and TRBJ2-5; tentatively, D is TRBD1 (6 bases). CDR3 size: 13 residues. The ends were cut back, 5 bases at V and 5 bases at J, with 12 bases in the middle. Written as DNA, the CDR3 is TGTGCCAGCAGTCCCCCAGGGGTTGAGACCCAGTACTTC. This gives the protein CASSPPGVETQYF.

V is TRBV5-1 and J is TRBJ1-1; 7 bases map to TRBD1. The CDR3 runs 16 residues. Germline-derived CDR1 and CDR2 are SGHRS and YFSETQ. J was trimmed by 4 bases and V by 3 bases; bases with no gene match: 12. The CDR3 DNA is TGCGCCAGCAGCTATGGGACAGCCGCCGGGGGCACTGAAGCTTTCTTT. It specifies CASSYGTAAGGTEAFF.

The V and J genes are TRBV5-5 and TRBJ2-3; 10 bases map to TRBD2. The CDR3 is 16 amino acids. The trim removed 4 bases at V and 2 bases at J, leaving 7 bases unmatched. Germline CDR1 SGHKS, CDR2 YYEKEE (reference sequence). CDR3 loop: CASSTGTSVYTDTQYF. The CDR3 DNA is TGTGCCAGCAGCACTGGGACTAGCGTATACACAGATACGCAGTATTTT.

This sequence joins TRBV30 and TRBJ2-3, with 9 bases fitting TRBD2. The germline CDR1 and CDR2 sequences are GTSNPN and SVGIG (reference sequence). V shed 4 bases, J shed 4 bases, and the junction held 9 bases outside the gene matches. The length of the CDR3 is 15 residues. The CDR3: CAWTSGVRGADTQYF. The CDR3 coding sequence is TGTGCCTGGACTAGCGGGGTCCGCGGGGCAGATACGCAGTATTTT.

The V gene is TRBV7-8, the J gene TRBJ1-5, with 7 positions matching TRBD1. Germline V gene lookup returns CDR1 SGHVS and CDR2 FQNEAQ. The CDR3 totals 15 residues. J lost 3 bases, V lost 5 bases, and 7 bases had no gene match. The CDR3 nucleotides are TGTGCCAGCAGCCTCTCAGACAGGGCCAATCAGCCCCAGCATTTT. This codes for CASSLSDRANQPQHF.

This clone came up once. V usage is TRBV6-6 and J usage is TRBJ2-5, with TRBD2 matching 9 bases. This CDR3 comprises 17 residues. V trimming: 5 bases; J trimming: 0 bases; junction bases outside the gene matches: 10. Germline V gene lookup returns CDR1 MNHNY and CDR2 SVGAGI (reference sequence). The CDR3: CASSPQGLAGNQETQYF. The DNA of the CDR3 is TGTGCCAGCAGTCCCCAGGGGCTAGCGGGGAACCAAGAGACCCAGTACTTC.

This clone occurred once. J is TRBJ2-2 and V is TRBV11-3; no firm D call. Trimming cost V 5 bases and J 5 bases, with 12 bases left between them. The germline gives CDR1 SGHNT, CDR2 YENEEA. This CDR3 contains 14 residues. The CDR3 here is CASSHSGFTGELFF. The CDR3 DNA is TGTGCCAGCAGCCATTCGGGTTTTACCGGGGAGCTGTTTTTT. The whole variable domain, remainder taken from reference TRBV11-3 and TRBJ2-2, is EAGVVQSPRYKIIEKKQPVAFWCNPISGHNTLYWYLQNLGQGPELLIRYENEEAVDDSQLPKDRFSAERLKGVDSTLKIQPAELGDSAVYLCASSHSGFTGELFFGEGSRLTVL.

J is TRBJ2-7 and V is TRBV10-3, with 14 bases that match TRBD2. This CDR3 region has 15 residues. Unmatched junction bases numbered 5, after V lost 6 bases and J lost 4 bases. Per the germline V gene, CDR1 is ENHRY and CDR2 is SYGVKD. CDR3 protein: CAIRGTSGGGYEQYF. For the CDR3, the DNA is TGTGCCATCAGAGGGACTAGCGGGGGTGGGTACGAGCAGTACTTC.

J is TRBJ2-7 and V is TRBV2, with D possibly TRBD2 on 5 matching bases. V dropped 7 bases and J dropped 2 bases, with 6 bases sitting between them. This CDR3 spans 11 amino acids. Germline V CDR1 and CDR2: SNHLY, FYNNEI. The DNA of the CDR3 is TGTGCCAGCAACGGGGCCTACGAGCAGTACTTC. It encodes CASNGAYEQYF. Variable domain in full (rest from reference TRBV2 and TRBJ2-7): EPEVTQTPSHQVTQMGQEVILRCVPISNHLYFYWYRQILGQKVEFLVSFYNNEISEKSEIFDDQFSVERPDGSNFTLKIRSTKLEDSAMYFCASNGAYEQYFGPGTRLTVT.

This chain connects TRBV7-2 to TRBJ2-3, with 9 bases that match TRBD2. Germline trimming cut 5 bases from V and 15 bases from J; bases unmatched to any gene: 12. The CDR3 contains 13 residues. Germline assignment: CDR1 SGHTA and CDR2 FQGNSA. The CDR3 region is CASSRPSSGRRYF. CDR3 nucleotides: TGTGCCAGCAGCCGCCCAAGCAGCGGGAGGAGATATTTT.

The gene calls are TRBV28 and TRBJ2-4, with 9 bases that match TRBD1. The V and J ends lost 2 bases and 1 base, in that order; junction bases with no gene match: 9. Germline V gives CDR1 MDHEN, CDR2 SYDVKM. CDR3 length: 18 residues. Written as DNA, the CDR3 is TGTGCCAGCAGTTTAATCAGTGGGACAGGGACGGCCAAAAACATTCAGTACTTC. It codes for CASSLISGTGTAKNIQYF. Complete variable domain (other parts from reference TRBV28 and TRBJ2-4): DVKVTQSSRYLVKRTGEKVFLECVQDMDHENMFWYRQDPGLGLRLIYFSYDVKMKEKGDIPEGYSVSREKKERFSLILESASTNQTSMYLCASSLISGTGTAKNIQYFGAGTRLSVL.

The chain is built from TRBV2 and TRBJ1-1; D gene ambiguous. Germline CDR1 reads SNHLY; CDR2 reads FYNNEI. The length of the CDR3 is 11 residues. Trimming took off 0 bases at V and 7 bases at J, with 3 bases between the two ends. CDR3 loop: CASSEAHEAFF. The CDR3 DNA follows: TGTGCCAGCAGTGAAGCCCATGAAGCTTTCTTT.

The chain joins TRBV7-6 to TRBJ2-7; the match to TRBD1 covers 7 bases. This CDR3 has 15 residues. After removal of 3 bases from V and 3 bases from J, the junction contained 8 bases not matched to a gene. Germline values: CDR1 SGHVS, CDR2 FNYEAQ. CDR3 residues: CASSLKPGQLYEQYF. The CDR3 DNA follows: TGTGCCAGCAGCTTGAAGCCGGGACAGCTCTACGAGCAGTACTTC.

The genes are TRBV4-1 and TRBJ2-1; maybe TRBD2 (6 bases). The CDR3 covers 14 residues. Trimming left V 3 bases short and J 4 bases short, with 10 bases between. Germline V gene data show CDR1 as MGHRA and CDR2 as YSYEKL. CDR3 sequence (DNA): TGCGCCAGCAGCCAGGGTAGCGGTTACAATGAGCAGTTCTTC. It specifies CASSQGSGYNEQFF.

This chain links TRBV7-2 with TRBJ1-2; 11 bases align to TRBD1. The V and J ends lost 5 bases and 2 bases, in that order; junction bases with no gene match: 7. In germline, CDR1 is SGHTA, CDR2 FQGNSA. CDR3 length: 16 amino acids. The chain's CDR3 is CASSPWTGGENYGYTF. The CDR3 nucleotides are TGTGCCAGCAGCCCCTGGACAGGGGGCGAAAACTATGGCTACACCTTC.